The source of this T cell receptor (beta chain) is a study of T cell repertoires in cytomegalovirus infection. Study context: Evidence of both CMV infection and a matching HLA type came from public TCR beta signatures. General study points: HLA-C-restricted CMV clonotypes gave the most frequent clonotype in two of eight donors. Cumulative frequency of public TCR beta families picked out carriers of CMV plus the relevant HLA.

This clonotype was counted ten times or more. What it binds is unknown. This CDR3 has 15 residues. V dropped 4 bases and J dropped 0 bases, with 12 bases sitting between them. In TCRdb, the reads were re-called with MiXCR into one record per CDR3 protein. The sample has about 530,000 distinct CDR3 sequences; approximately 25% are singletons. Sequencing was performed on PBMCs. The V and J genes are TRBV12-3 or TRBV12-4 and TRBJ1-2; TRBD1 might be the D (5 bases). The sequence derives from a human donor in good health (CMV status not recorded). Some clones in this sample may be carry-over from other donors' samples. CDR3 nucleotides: TGTGCCAGCAGTTGGGGGACGGTAGCTAACTATGGCTACACCTTC. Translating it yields CASSWGTVANYGYTF.